This is a list of T cell receptor beta chains from one sample in a study of cytomegalovirus exposure and HLA in healthy donors. The protocol was immunoSEQ multiplex PCR, while the TCRdb copy is restricted to in-frame clones and leaves out a portion. The table includes roughly 120,000 clones, 85% to 95% detected once. The sample consisted of PBMCs. The receptors shown here come from a woman in her late teens or twenties in good health and CMV-seronegative. Each CDR3 is given with its conserved first and last residue. Fields, in order: J gene, D gene, clone size, V gene, CDR3 protein, CDR3 DNA. D genes are given only for firm matches. For some rows the clone size is stated as once, few or many, or as a class when expanded; others skip it.

TRBJ1-1,NA,once,TRBV19,CASRPGPTASGTEAFF,TGTGCCAGTAGACCCGGACCGACGGCCTCGGGGACTGAAGCTTTCTTT
TRBJ1-5,NA,NA,TRBV28,CASSLQGTSRQPQHF,TGTGCCAGCAGTTTGCAGGGTACTTCGCGTCAGCCCCAGCATTTT
TRBJ2-5,TRBD2,once,TRBV30,CAWSVASGGQETQYF,TGTGCCTGGAGTGTGGCTAGCGGGGGTCAAGAGACCCAGTACTTC
TRBJ2-6,TRBD1,NA,TRBV10-3,CAAKSGTGESGANVLTF,TGTGCCGCTAAATCCGGGACAGGGGAGTCTGGGGCCAACGTCCTGACTTTC
TRBJ1-2,TRBD1,NA,TRBV6-5,CASSYGTGWVGYTF,TGTGCCAGCAGTTATGGGACAGGGTGGGTTGGCTACACCTTC
TRBJ1-1,NA,NA,TRBV5-1,CASSFRQDNTEAFF,TGCGCCAGCAGCTTCCGACAAGACAACACTGAAGCTTTCTTT
TRBJ2-7,NA,NA,TRBV7-9,CASEGETYEQYF,TGTGCCAGCGAGGGCGAGACCTACGAGCAGTACTTC
TRBJ1-1,NA,NA,TRBV19,CASSLDQGPYTEAFF,TGTGCCAGTAGCCTAGACCAGGGCCCTTACACTGAAGCTTTCTTT
TRBJ2-1,NA,NA,TRBV7-3,CASSLTRGNYNEQFF,TGTGCCAGCAGCTTAACGCGGGGAAACTACAATGAGCAGTTCTTC
TRBJ1-4,NA,NA,TRBV5-1,CASSLSGKGGEKLFF,TGCGCCAGCAGCTTATCAGGGAAGGGAGGTGAAAAACTGTTTTTT
TRBJ1-1,TRBD1,NA,TRBV11-2,CASSADRGTEAFF,TGTGCCAGCAGCGCGGACAGGGGAACTGAAGCTTTCTTT
TRBJ1-2,NA,NA,TRBV6-1,CASSAQGNYGYTF,TGTGCCAGCAGTGCGCAGGGGAACTATGGCTACACCTTC
TRBJ2-5,NA,NA,TRBV7-6,CASSFGVPDYQETQYF,TGTGCCAGCAGCTTTGGTGTCCCAGACTACCAAGAGACCCAGTACTTC
TRBJ2-1,TRBD2,NA,TRBV6-5,CASSGTSIYNEQFF,TGTGCCAGCAGTGGGACTAGCATATACAATGAGCAGTTCTTC
TRBJ2-3,NA,NA,TRBV18,CASSPRTTEDTQYF,TGTGCCAGCTCACCCCGGACGACAGAAGATACGCAGTATTTT
TRBJ2-3,TRBD2,NA,TRBV7-3,CASSLRLAGIDTQYF,TGTGCCAGCAGCTTAAGGCTAGCGGGAATAGATACGCAGTATTTT
TRBJ2-5,NA,NA,TRBV7-2,CASSRGTDGTQYF,TGTGCCAGCAGCCGGGGGACAGACGGGACCCAGTACTTC
TRBJ2-1,NA,NA,TRBV25-1,CASSEQFNEQFF,TGTGCCAGCAGTGAACAATTCAATGAGCAGTTCTTC
TRBJ2-2,NA,NA,TRBV10-3,CAISGTTGELFF,TGTGCCATCAGTGGCACTACCGGGGAGCTGTTTTTT
TRBJ2-7,NA,NA,TRBV4-2,CASSQTITGYEQYF,TGTGCCAGCAGCCAAACTATAACGGGCTACGAGCAGTACTTC
TRBJ1-5,TRBD1,NA,TRBV6-5,CASSRTGGVNQPQHF,TGTGCCAGCAGCAGGACAGGGGGCGTCAATCAGCCCCAGCATTTT
TRBJ2-4,TRBD2,once,TRBV7-2,CASSLTGEGNIQYF,TGTGCCAGCAGCTTAACCGGGGAGGGAAACATTCAGTACTTC
TRBJ2-7,NA,NA,TRBV7-2,CASSRAKAYEQYF,TGTGCCAGCAGCCGAGCCAAAGCCTACGAGCAGTACTTC
TRBJ1-2,TRBD1,once,TRBV19,CASKIGGADYGYTF,TGTGCCAGTAAAATAGGGGGCGCGGACTATGGCTACACCTTC
TRBJ2-1,NA,NA,TRBV5-6,CASSSPGTGVGNEQFF,TGTGCCAGCAGCTCCCCTGGGACGGGAGTGGGAAATGAGCAGTTCTTC